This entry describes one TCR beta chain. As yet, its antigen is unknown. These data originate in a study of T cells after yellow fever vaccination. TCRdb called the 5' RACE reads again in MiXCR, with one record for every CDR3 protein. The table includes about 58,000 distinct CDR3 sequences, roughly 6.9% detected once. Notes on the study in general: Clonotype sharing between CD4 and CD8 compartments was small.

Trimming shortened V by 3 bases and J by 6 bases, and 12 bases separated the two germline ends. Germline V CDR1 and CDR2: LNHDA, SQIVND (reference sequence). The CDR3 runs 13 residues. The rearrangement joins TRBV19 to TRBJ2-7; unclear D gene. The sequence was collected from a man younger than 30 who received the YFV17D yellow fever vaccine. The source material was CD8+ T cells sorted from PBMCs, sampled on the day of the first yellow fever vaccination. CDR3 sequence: CASSIHPSSEQYF. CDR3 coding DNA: TGTGCCAGTAGTATTCACCCGTCCAGCGAGCAGTACTTC.